The present T cell receptor (beta chain) was sequenced within a study of blood T cell repertoires in COVID-19. Study-level background: The United States, Italy and Spain supplied acute and convalescent COVID-19 samples. Sources were T cells, B-cell-depleted T cells, or PBMCs; the material itself was cDNA or gDNA.

This CDR3 contains 15 residues. Germline CDR1 reads SGHTA; CDR2 reads FQGNSA. V was pared by 0 bases and J by 9 bases, with 15 bases between. Per the original methods: Estimation of nucleated cell counts relied on the amplification of reference gene primers. Data came from immunoSEQ multiplex PCR; TCRdb stores just in-frame clones and leaves some out. The V and J calls and clone size were taken over from that table, and D and trimming were inferred from the DNA. The sample has about 230,000 clones, 80% to 90% seen once. Sequenced material: peripheral blood. This receptor was identified in a man aged 40-49 years with acute or convalescent COVID-19. This sequence joins TRBV7-2 and TRBJ2-1; a weak D match, TRBD2 (6 bases). The CDR3 bases are TGTGCCAGCAGCTTAGCCTCGGGACTGAGGGGTGAGCAGTTCTTC. Translating it yields CASSLASGLRGEQFF.